The 25 T cell receptor beta chains below all came from one sample that was sequenced in a study of shared clonotypes between healthy human individuals. Clones were read by immunoSEQ multiplex PCR, and TCRdb kept only the in-frame ones, dropping some. The data contain around 2.5 million clones, more than 85% of them seen just once; the ten biggest clones take up about 0.34%. Sequenced material: naive CD4+ T cells from PBMCs. Documented subset: CD45RA+ positively selected. These receptor sequences come from a man younger than 35 in good health. Some clones in this sample may be carry-over from other donors' samples.

The chain joins TRBV19 to TRBJ2-3; TRBD1 or TRBD2 may be the D gene (5 bases each). This CDR3 spans 15 amino acids. Germline CDR1 and CDR2: LNHDA and SQIVND (reference sequence). Trimming left V 6 bases short and J 2 bases short, with 15 bases between. The CDR3 loop reads CASRDQGAFTDTQYF. For the CDR3, the DNA is TGTGCCAGTAGAGACCAGGGAGCTTTCACAGATACGCAGTATTTT.

V is TRBV6-1 and J is TRBJ2-1; D gene ambiguous. V was shortened by 3 bases and J by 6 bases, with 9 bases between the two germline ends. CDR1 and CDR2 (germline): MNHNS, SASEGT. The CDR3 runs 13 residues. The CDR3, as DNA: TGTGCCAGCAGTGATGGCCCGGGCAATGAGCAGTTCTTC. Its protein product is CASSDGPGNEQFF.

The rearrangement links TRBV7-9 to TRBJ2-7; D tentatively reads TRBD1 or TRBD2 (5 bases each). Trimming stripped 1 base from V and 2 bases from J, with 12 bases between. Germline V CDR1 and CDR2: SEHNR, FQNEAQ (reference sequence). This CDR3 contains 15 residues. The CDR3 DNA reads as TGTGCCAGCAGCTTAGAGGGACCGTGGACCTACGAGCAGTACTTC. As protein: CASSLEGPWTYEQYF. The full variable domain, completed using reference TRBV7-9 and TRBJ2-7, is DTGVSQNPRHKITKRGQNVTFRCDPISEHNRLYWYRQTLGQGPEFLTYFQNEAQLEKSRLLSDRFSAERPKGSFSTLEIQRTEQGDSAMYLCASSLEGPWTYEQYFGPGTRLTVT.

J is TRBJ2-2 and V is TRBV27, with D hard to call. Trimming cost V 3 bases and J 1 base, with 9 bases left between them. The CDR3 sequence is 15 residues long. Germline loops: CDR1 MNHEY, CDR2 SMNVEV (reference sequence). DNA of the CDR3: TGTGCCAGCAGTTTTGATAGGAGGAACACCGGGGAGCTGTTTTTT. It codes for CASSFDRRNTGELFF.

The chain couples TRBV11-2 to TRBJ2-7, with D unresolved. Trimming stripped 4 bases from V and 7 bases from J, with 8 bases between. CDR3 length: 11 residues. CDR1 is SGHAT and CDR2 is FQNNGV in the germline V gene. The CDR3 nucleotides are TGTGCCAGCAGCTCGATCCGGGAGCAGTACTTC. It codes for CASSSIREQYF. Variable domain in full (rest from reference TRBV11-2 and TRBJ2-7): EAGVAQSPRYKIIEKRQSVAFWCNPISGHATLYWYQQILGQGPKLLIQFQNNGVVDDSQLPKDRFSAERLKGVDSTLKIQPAKLEDSAVYLCASSSIREQYFGPGTRLTVT.

This chain uses TRBV27 with TRBJ1-5; D possibly corresponds to TRBD1 (5 bases). This CDR3 region has 15 residues. CDR1 and CDR2 from the germline V gene are MNHEY and SMNVEV (reference sequence). The V gene lost 3 bases and the J gene lost 6 bases, with 15 bases spanning the gap. This CDR3 reads CASSFGGGSGQPQHF. The CDR3 DNA sequence: TGTGCCAGCAGTTTTGGGGGGGGGTCGGGTCAGCCCCAGCATTTT.

This chain links TRBV6-5 with TRBJ1-4; D gene ambiguous. The germline CDR1 and CDR2 sequences are MNHEY and SVGAGI. This CDR3 is built from 14 residues. V was clipped by 3 bases and J by 5 bases, with 10 bases between them. The CDR3 DNA reads TGTGCCAGCAGTTATCAGAGGTCGAATGAAAAACTGTTTTTT. This gives the protein CASSYQRSNEKLFF.

This sequence joins TRBV6-1 and TRBJ1-4; 7 positions agree with TRBD1. The V gene's germline CDR1 is MNHNS and CDR2 SASEGT. V lost 3 bases, J lost 2 bases, and 0 bases stayed unmatched. This CDR3 has 14 amino acids. CDR3 coding DNA: TGTGCCAGCAGTGAGACAGGGACTAATGAAAAACTGTTTTTT. Translating gives CASSETGTNEKLFF.

This rearrangement joins TRBV2 to TRBJ1-4, with TRBD1 as a possible D gene (5 bases). The CDR3 runs to 15 residues. V was clipped by 6 bases and J by 3 bases, with 14 bases between them. Germline V lookup: CDR1 SNHLY, CDR2 FYNNEI. CDR3 sequence reads: CASSRLGGANEKLFF. The CDR3 nucleotides are TGTGCCAGCAGCCGCCTCGGGGGGGCTAATGAAAAACTGTTTTTT.

This chain connects TRBV11-3 to TRBJ2-3, with D unresolved. The CDR3 totals 14 residues. The V and J ends lost 5 bases and 1 base respectively, with 10 bases between them. The germline V gene encodes CDR1 SGHNT and CDR2 YENEEA. CDR3 region: CASSPPARTDTQYF. DNA of the CDR3: TGTGCCAGCAGCCCCCCGGCGCGCACAGATACGCAGTATTTT.

This clone was seen a single time. The gene calls are TRBV28 and TRBJ2-2; D is possibly TRBD1 or TRBD2 (5 bases each). Germline V gene sequence: CDR1 MDHEN, CDR2 SYDVKM. Between the trimmed V and J ends, which lost 5 bases and 8 bases, there was a span of 18 bases. The CDR3 is made up of 15 amino acids. The CDR3: CASSLRDPRGGELFF. In DNA, the CDR3 is TGTGCCAGCAGTCTCCGGGACCCCAGAGGAGGGGAGCTGTTTTTT.

The chain uses TRBV7-3 and TRBJ2-7, with a weak D call TRBD2 (5 bases). Germline values: CDR1 SGHTA, CDR2 FQGTGA. The V end lost 4 bases, the J end lost 3 bases, and 10 bases lay between the germline ends. The CDR3 sequence is 13 residues long. This chain's CDR3 is CASSSPGSYEQYF. The CDR3 bases are TGTGCCAGCAGCTCCCCGGGAAGCTACGAGCAGTACTTC.

This chain links TRBV6-1 with TRBJ1-5; 7 bases are shared with TRBD1. There are 13 residues in the CDR3. CDR1 MNHNS and CDR2 SASEGT come from the germline V gene. Trimming at V came to 6 bases and at J to 5 bases, leaving 4 bases not matched to a gene. The CDR3 coding sequence is TGTGCCAGCAGGAGGGGGCCTCATCAGCCCCAGCATTTT. Its translation: CASRRGPHQPQHF.

The genes are TRBV14 and TRBJ1-1; 7 nucleotides match TRBD1. Germline assignment: CDR1 SGHDN and CDR2 FVKESK. The CDR3 sequence is 15 residues long. Unmatched junction bases numbered 5, after V lost 4 bases and J lost 0 bases. DNA for the CDR3: TGTGCCAGCAGCCGGACAGGCATTTTGAACACTGAAGCTTTCTTT. Amino acid sequence: CASSRTGILNTEAFF.

V is TRBV25-1 and J is TRBJ2-2; no definite D call. CDR3 length: 16 residues. Per the germline V gene, CDR1 is MGHDK and CDR2 is SYGVNS. Trimming left V 3 bases short and J 3 bases short, with 14 bases between. CDR3 sequence (DNA): TGTGCCAGCAGTGACCGTAACGGCGCTGACACCGGGGAGCTGTTTTTT. Its protein product is CASSDRNGADTGELFF.

The chain links TRBV10-3 to TRBJ2-7; D gene ambiguous. The CDR3 totals 16 residues. V gave up 0 bases and J gave up 5 bases, with 17 bases separating them. Per germline, CDR1 ENHRY and CDR2 SYGVKD. The CDR3 DNA sequence: TGTGCCATCAGTGAGTCGACATCGGTCAGGCCCAACGAGCAGTACTTC. Its translation: CAISESTSVRPNEQYF.

CDR3 nucleotides: TGTGCCAGCAGCTTAACGAGTGGGAATCAGCCCCAGCATTTT. Its protein is CASSLTSGNQPQHF. The genes are TRBV7-9 and TRBJ1-5; no definite D call. The CDR3 sequence is 14 residues long. With 2 bases removed from V and 4 bases from J, the gap between germline ends came to 9 bases. Germline V gene data show CDR1 as SEHNR and CDR2 as FQNEAQ (reference sequence).

This chain joins TRBV7-9 and TRBJ2-7, with TRBD1 matching 9 bases. The V gene's germline CDR1 is SEHNR and CDR2 FQNEAQ (reference sequence). The CDR3 extends over 15 amino acids. Germline trimming cut 0 bases from V and 5 bases from J; bases unmatched to any gene: 5. The CDR3, as DNA: TGTGCCAGCAGCTTAGCCGGGACAGGGTCCAACGAGCAGTACTTC. Its protein product is CASSLAGTGSNEQYF.

The CDR3 here is CASSLSQFVGRDKKGEQYF. DNA for the CDR3: TGTGCCAGCAGTTTATCGCAGTTCGTCGGGAGGGATAAGAAGGGCGAGCAGTACTTC. The chain joins TRBV27 to TRBJ2-7, with TRBD2 identical over 8 bases. Per the germline V gene, CDR1 is MNHEY and CDR2 is SMNVEV (reference sequence). The ends lost 0 bases at V and 6 bases at J; junction bases unmatched: 19. This CDR3 has 19 amino acids.

The rearrangement joins TRBV7-8 to TRBJ2-7, with 9 bases matching TRBD2. Trimming cost V 5 bases and J 3 bases; bases outside gene matches: 8. The CDR3 consists of 15 residues. Germline lookup yields CDR1 SGHVS and CDR2 FQNEAQ. In nucleotides, the CDR3 is TGTGCCAGCAGCACCGCTAGCGGGACTCGCTACGAGCAGTACTTC. Translating it yields CASSTASGTRYEQYF.

The chain links TRBV27 to TRBJ2-3; D possibly corresponds to TRBD2 (6 bases). With 5 bases removed from V and 1 base from J, the gap between germline ends came to 22 bases. The length of the CDR3 is 18 residues. Germline V gene lookup returns CDR1 MNHEY and CDR2 SMNVEV (reference sequence). As DNA, the CDR3 is TGTGCCAGCAGTCTAATCCGGGACTCCTTTAGGGGCACAGATACGCAGTATTTT. Its translation: CASSLIRDSFRGTDTQYF.

This clone was counted once. For the CDR3, the DNA is TGCAGCGGGCTTGGTGTCGAGCAGTACTTC. Translation: CSGLGVEQYF. The gene calls are TRBV29-1 and TRBJ2-7; D unresolved. The CDR3 spans 10 residues. Trimming pared 7 bases from V and 6 bases from J, leaving 10 bases between. Germline assignment: CDR1 SQVTM and CDR2 ANQGSEA.

The chain recombines TRBV28 with TRBJ2-7, with 13 bases fitting TRBD2. Germline V gives CDR1 MDHEN, CDR2 SYDVKM. With V trimmed by 5 bases and J by 6 bases, 7 bases remained unmatched. The CDR3 runs to 15 residues. CDR3 sequence (DNA): TGTGCCAGCAGTGCTCGACTAGCGGGAGGTCGCGAGCAGTACTTC. This gives the protein CASSARLAGGREQYF.

V gene TRBV19 combines with J gene TRBJ2-7, with 12 bases identical to TRBD2. Unmatched junction bases numbered 1, after V lost 4 bases and J lost 0 bases. The CDR3 covers 15 residues. CDR1 is LNHDA, CDR2 SQIVND, per germline (reference sequence). The CDR3 sequence is CASSKTSGSSYEQYF. The CDR3 region has the DNA TGTGCCAGTAGTAAGACTAGCGGGAGCTCCTACGAGCAGTACTTC. The full variable domain, with the rest looked up from reference TRBV19 and TRBJ2-7, is DGGITQSPKYLFRKEGQNVTLSCEQNLNHDAMYWYRQDPGQGLRLIYYSQIVNDFQKGDIAEGYSVSREKKESFPLTVTSAQKNPTAFYLCASSKTSGSSYEQYFGPGTRLTVT.

The chain employs TRBV11-3 and TRBJ2-3; D remains unclear. The ends were cut back, 2 bases at V and 2 bases at J, with 11 bases in the middle. Germline V gives CDR1 SGHNT, CDR2 YENEEA. This CDR3 is 15 amino acids long. CDR3 amino acids: CASSLNGRDTDTQYF. In DNA form, the CDR3 reads TGTGCCAGCAGCTTAAATGGGCGTGACACAGATACGCAGTATTTT. Full variable domain (remainder filled in from reference TRBV11-3 and TRBJ2-3): EAGVVQSPRYKIIEKKQPVAFWCNPISGHNTLYWYLQNLGQGPELLIRYENEEAVDDSQLPKDRFSAERLKGVDSTLKIQPAELGDSAVYLCASSLNGRDTDTQYFGPGTRLTVL.